This T cell receptor (beta chain) emerged from a study of T cell changes during pregnancy in multiple sclerosis. The method was immunoSEQ multiplex PCR; TCRdb's version includes in-frame clones alone and lacks a portion of them. Of 100,000 or so clones detected, about 92% appear once; the ten largest clones hold under 1.5%. V was clipped by 2 bases and J by 7 bases, with 8 bases between them. CDR3 length equals 11 residues. From germline, CDR1 is DFQATT and CDR2 SNEGSKA (reference sequence). The V and J genes are TRBV20-1 and TRBJ2-5, with D perhaps matching TRBD2 (6 bases). The input for sequencing was peripheral blood, taken in the second trimester of pregnancy. This clonotype was obtained from a female donor with multiple sclerosis, enrolled in a pregnancy study. The CDR3 loop reads CSARPEGTQYF. The CDR3 bases are TGCAGTGCTAGACCGGAGGGGACCCAGTACTTC.